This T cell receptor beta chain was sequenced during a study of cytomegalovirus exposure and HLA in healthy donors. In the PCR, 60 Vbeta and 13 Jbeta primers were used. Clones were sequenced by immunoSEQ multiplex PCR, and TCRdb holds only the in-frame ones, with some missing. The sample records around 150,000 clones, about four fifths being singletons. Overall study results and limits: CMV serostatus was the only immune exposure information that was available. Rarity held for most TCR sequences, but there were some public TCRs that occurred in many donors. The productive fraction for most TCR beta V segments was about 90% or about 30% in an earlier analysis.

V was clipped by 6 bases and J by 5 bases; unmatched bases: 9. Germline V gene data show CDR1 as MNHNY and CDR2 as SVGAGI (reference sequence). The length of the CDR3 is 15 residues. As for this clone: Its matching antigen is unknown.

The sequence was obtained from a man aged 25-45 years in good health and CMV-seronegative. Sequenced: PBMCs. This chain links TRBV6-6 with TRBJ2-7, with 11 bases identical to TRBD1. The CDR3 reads CASRDRDRGKNEQYF. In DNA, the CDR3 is TGTGCCAGCAGAGACCGGGACAGGGGGAAAAACGAGCAGTACTTC.